The 13 T cell receptor beta chains below come from one sample, sequenced in a study of type 1 regulatory T cells. In TCRdb, the reads were re-called with MiXCR into one record per CDR3 protein. The sample has about 62,000 distinct CDR3 sequences; roughly two thirds are singletons. These TCRs are of unknown antigen specificity. Input material: cultured non-Tr1 T cells, either the whole culture or a sorted T cell fraction (not recorded which). The receptors here all came from a human donor in good health.

The V call is TRBV19, the J call TRBJ2-1, with 7 bases aligning to TRBD1. The germline gives CDR1 LNHDA, CDR2 SQIVND (reference sequence). Germline trimming cut 7 bases from V and 2 bases from J; bases unmatched to any gene: 8. The CDR3 runs 15 residues. Written as DNA, the CDR3 is TGTGCCAGTACCCGGGCCGGGACAGCCTACAATGAGCAGTTCTTC. Translated, it gives CASTRAGTAYNEQFF.

A few counts support this clonotype. The genes are TRBV27 and TRBJ1-2; D not resolved. With 3 bases removed from V and 10 bases from J, the gap between germline ends came to 15 bases. CDR3 length equals 13 residues. Germline CDR1 and CDR2: MNHEY and SMNVEV (reference sequence). CDR3 nucleotides: TGTGCCAGCAGTTTCTCCCAATCTCCAGACTACACCTTC. This encodes CASSFSQSPDYTF.

The chain has TRBV29-1 and TRBJ2-7; D is unclear. The CDR3 has 13 residues. V shed 7 bases and J shed 0 bases, with 13 bases lying between them. Germline CDR1 SQVTM, CDR2 ANQGSEA. In DNA form, the CDR3 reads TGCAGCGCCTCCAAAGTCGGCTCCTACGAGCAGTACTTC. Its translation is CSASKVGSYEQYF.

The chain is built from TRBV2 and TRBJ1-1; perhaps TRBD1 as D (6 bases). The germline V gene has CDR1 SNHLY and CDR2 FYNNEI. The CDR3 contains 15 residues. V lost 7 bases and J lost 1, with 16 bases in between. CDR3 sequence (DNA): TGTGCCAGCACCAAAAACGGGGACAAGAACACTGAAGCTTTCTTT. It yields the protein CASTKNGDKNTEAFF.

This chain uses TRBV20-1 with TRBJ2-7, with TRBD1 as a possible D gene (5 bases). The CDR3 totals 13 residues. The V gene's germline CDR1 is DFQATT and CDR2 SNEGSKA (reference sequence). Trimming shortened V by 0 bases and J by 6 bases, and 12 bases separated the two germline ends. For the CDR3, the DNA is TGCAGTGCTAGAGAGGACAATCTTTCCGAGCAGTACTTC. Its translation is CSAREDNLSEQYF.

The CDR3 spells CASSYSRGTGSQETQYF. CDR3 coding DNA: TGTGCCAGCAGTTACTCGCGCGGGACAGGGTCCCAAGAGACCCAGTACTTC. The rearrangement joins TRBV6-5 to TRBJ2-5; TRBD1 matches 9 bases. Germline V gene data show CDR1 as MNHEY and CDR2 as SVGAGI. The CDR3 totals 17 residues. After removal of 0 bases from V and 1 base from J, the junction contained 6 bases not matched to a gene.

This rearrangement joins TRBV25-1 to TRBJ1-2; possibly TRBD1 for D (6 bases). The CDR3 is 13 residues long. Germline V gene lookup returns CDR1 MGHDK and CDR2 SYGVNS. Trimming took 5 bases from V and 2 from J, leaving 9 bases between them. This CDR3 is CASSLTGNYGYTF. The CDR3 DNA reads as TGTGCCAGCAGTTTGACAGGCAACTATGGCTACACCTTC.

J is TRBJ2-3 and V is TRBV3-1; D may be TRBD1 (6 bases). Trimming cost V 6 bases and J 2 bases, with 9 bases left between them. The CDR3 consists of 13 residues. CDR1 LGHDT and CDR2 YNNKEL come from the germline V gene (reference sequence). CDR3 region: CASRDRATDTQYF. The CDR3 nucleotides are TGTGCCAGCAGGGACAGAGCCACAGATACGCAGTATTTT.

This clonotype is medium-sized within its sample. The chain carries TRBV7-8 and TRBJ2-5; 7 bases agree with TRBD1. The V and J ends lost 6 bases and 4 bases, in that order; junction bases with no gene match: 5. Germline values: CDR1 SGHVS, CDR2 FQNEAQ. The CDR3 length is 13 residues. The CDR3 DNA sequence: TGTGCCAGCAGTCAGGGGGAGCGAGAGACCCAGTACTTC. As protein: CASSQGERETQYF.

The chain has TRBV20-1 and TRBJ2-7, with 10 positions matching TRBD1. The CDR3 runs to 14 residues. Germline V CDR1 and CDR2: DFQATT, SNEGSKA (reference sequence). J lost 2 bases, V lost 5 bases, and 6 bases had no gene match. Here the CDR3 reads CSADRDRGTYEQYF. CDR3 sequence (DNA): TGCAGTGCTGACCGGGACAGGGGAACCTACGAGCAGTACTTC.

This chain connects TRBV3-1 to TRBJ2-7, with TRBD2 matching over 12 bases. V was pared by 1 base and J by 7 bases, with 5 bases of the junction left unmatched. The CDR3 is 15 residues long. CDR1 and CDR2 from the germline V gene are LGHDT and YNNKEL (reference sequence). This CDR3 is CASSQAGLAGSEQYF. CDR3 in DNA: TGTGCCAGCAGCCAAGCCGGACTAGCGGGATCGGAGCAGTACTTC.

In its sample, this clonotype was seen once. The chain links TRBV11-2 to TRBJ2-1, with 11 bases fitting TRBD2. This CDR3 region has 20 residues. CDR1 SGHAT and CDR2 FQNNGV come from the germline V gene. V trimming: 1 base; J trimming: 0 bases; junction bases outside the gene matches: 11. CDR3 nucleotides: TGTGCCAGCAGCTTAGTGGCTAGCGGGAGGACCAGCTTCTCCTACAATGAGCAGTTCTTC. Its translation is CASSLVASGRTSFSYNEQFF. The full variable domain, rest sourced from reference TRBV11-2 and TRBJ2-1, is EAGVAQSPRYKIIEKRQSVAFWCNPISGHATLYWYQQILGQGPKLLIQFQNNGVVDDSQLPKDRFSAERLKGVDSTLKIQPAKLEDSAVYLCASSLVASGRTSFSYNEQFFGPGTRLTVL.

This chain connects TRBV12-3 or TRBV12-4 to TRBJ2-1, with D perhaps assigned TRBD1 or TRBD2 (6 bases each). Trimming pared 7 bases from V and 6 bases from J, leaving 16 bases between. This CDR3 has 14 residues. The CDR3 reads CASTPGGTRNEQFF. For the CDR3, the DNA is TGTGCCAGCACCCCCGGCGGGACACGCAATGAGCAGTTCTTC.